This T cell receptor (beta chain) was found in a study of blood T cell repertoires in COVID-19. Study at large: Samples of COVID-19 (acute and convalescent) were obtained from the United States, Italy and Spain. PBMCs, B-cell-depleted T cells, or T cells provided the cDNA or gDNA that made up the material.

Under the authors' procedure: Amplification of reference gene primers provided the estimated nucleated cell counts. Libraries were prepared by immunoSEQ multiplex PCR; TCRdb keeps only in-frame clonotypes and omits some of them. V and J calls and clone size are as listed in that table; D and trimming were resolved from the DNA. The data contain about 88,000 clones, roughly 90% of them singletons. Per germline, CDR1 GTSNPN and CDR2 SVGIG (reference sequence). The CDR3 is 15 residues long. J was trimmed by 0 bases and V by 4 bases; bases with no gene match: 9. The sequenced sample consisted of peripheral blood. The TCR was taken from a man in his sixties with acute or convalescent COVID-19. The chain employs TRBV30 and TRBJ2-7, with 7 nucleotides matching TRBD2. The CDR3 region has the DNA TGTGCCTGGAACCGGATGGGGGGGGGCTCCTACGAGCAGTACTTC. Translated, it gives CAWNRMGGGSYEQYF.